This T cell receptor beta chain was documented in a study of shared clonotypes between healthy human individuals. Overall study context: The donor pool was made up of a couple of women and three men aged 18 to 49. Regarding the study as a whole: Blood alone was sampled, and tissue repertoires likely differ.

Naive CD8 cells were CD45RO-negative, positively selected for CCR7, excluding terminally differentiated effector memory CD45RA+ cells. This clone has a handful of counts. The antigen is not known. Several immunoSEQ plates received, in even portions, the genomic DNA of each subset. When replicate PCRs were run on sorted subsets, they used 150 to 250 ng DNA, about 30,000 T cell genomes. Profiled with immunoSEQ multiplex PCR; TCRdb holds only in-frame clones, not every one. Counted here are millions of clones, approximately 94% occurring once; the ten biggest clones make up 1.1%. With V trimmed by 5 bases and J by 1 base, 4 bases remained unmatched. Per the germline V gene, CDR1 is SNHLY and CDR2 is FYNNEI. CDR3 length equals 14 residues.

This clonotype originated in a man between 18 and 29 years old in good health. This sequence joins TRBV2 and TRBJ2-7, with 8 bases lining up with TRBD1. Material for sequencing was naive CD8+ T cells sorted from blood. The CDR3 reads CASSLGQGSYEQYF. The CDR3 DNA is TGTGCCAGCAGTCTCGGACAGGGTTCCTACGAGCAGTACTTC.